Detailed here is one T cell receptor (beta chain). Its antigen remains unknown. This record belongs to a study of CD8 T cells in ankylosing spondylitis. Points from the study as a whole: Disease-associated clones were reportedly significantly overrepresented in matched ankylosing spondylitis synovial fluid.

Each CDR3 protein is one row after TCRdb ran MiXCR on the 5' RACE reads. The repertoire holds 100,000 to 150,000 distinct CDR3 sequences, about a tenth seen once, with about 3.6% in the top ten. V lost 6 bases to trimming and J lost 0 bases, with 11 bases between them. There are 15 residues in the CDR3. Sequencing was performed on blood, either unsorted or a sorted T cell fraction (not recorded which). This receptor was obtained from a male donor with ankylosing spondylitis or in good health (not recorded which). J is TRBJ2-2 and V is TRBV12-3 or TRBV12-4, with D possibly being TRBD1 (6 bases). The CDR3 DNA reads as TGTGCCAGCAGAACCGGGACACCGAACACCGGGGAGCTGTTTTTT. It translates to CASRTGTPNTGELFF.